This T cell receptor (beta chain) was recorded in a study of blood T cell repertoires in COVID-19. Under the authors' procedure: Quantification of nucleated cells was approximated via reference gene primer amplification. Libraries were prepared by immunoSEQ multiplex PCR; TCRdb keeps only in-frame clonotypes and omits some of them. V and J calls and clone size follow that table, whereas D and trimming were derived from the DNA. This table has about 120,000 clones, approximately 85% appearing once. V shed 2 bases, J shed 7 bases, and the junction held 7 bases outside the gene matches. Per the germline V gene, CDR1 is GTSNPN and CDR2 is SVGIG (reference sequence). This CDR3 is 13 amino acids long.

The chain combines TRBV30 with TRBJ2-7, with 8 bases fitting TRBD2. The sequencing input was peripheral blood. This TCR came from an older woman with acute or convalescent COVID-19. CDR3: CAWSTATGGEQYF. The CDR3 region has the DNA TGTGCCTGGAGTACAGCGACGGGGGGGGAGCAGTACTTC.